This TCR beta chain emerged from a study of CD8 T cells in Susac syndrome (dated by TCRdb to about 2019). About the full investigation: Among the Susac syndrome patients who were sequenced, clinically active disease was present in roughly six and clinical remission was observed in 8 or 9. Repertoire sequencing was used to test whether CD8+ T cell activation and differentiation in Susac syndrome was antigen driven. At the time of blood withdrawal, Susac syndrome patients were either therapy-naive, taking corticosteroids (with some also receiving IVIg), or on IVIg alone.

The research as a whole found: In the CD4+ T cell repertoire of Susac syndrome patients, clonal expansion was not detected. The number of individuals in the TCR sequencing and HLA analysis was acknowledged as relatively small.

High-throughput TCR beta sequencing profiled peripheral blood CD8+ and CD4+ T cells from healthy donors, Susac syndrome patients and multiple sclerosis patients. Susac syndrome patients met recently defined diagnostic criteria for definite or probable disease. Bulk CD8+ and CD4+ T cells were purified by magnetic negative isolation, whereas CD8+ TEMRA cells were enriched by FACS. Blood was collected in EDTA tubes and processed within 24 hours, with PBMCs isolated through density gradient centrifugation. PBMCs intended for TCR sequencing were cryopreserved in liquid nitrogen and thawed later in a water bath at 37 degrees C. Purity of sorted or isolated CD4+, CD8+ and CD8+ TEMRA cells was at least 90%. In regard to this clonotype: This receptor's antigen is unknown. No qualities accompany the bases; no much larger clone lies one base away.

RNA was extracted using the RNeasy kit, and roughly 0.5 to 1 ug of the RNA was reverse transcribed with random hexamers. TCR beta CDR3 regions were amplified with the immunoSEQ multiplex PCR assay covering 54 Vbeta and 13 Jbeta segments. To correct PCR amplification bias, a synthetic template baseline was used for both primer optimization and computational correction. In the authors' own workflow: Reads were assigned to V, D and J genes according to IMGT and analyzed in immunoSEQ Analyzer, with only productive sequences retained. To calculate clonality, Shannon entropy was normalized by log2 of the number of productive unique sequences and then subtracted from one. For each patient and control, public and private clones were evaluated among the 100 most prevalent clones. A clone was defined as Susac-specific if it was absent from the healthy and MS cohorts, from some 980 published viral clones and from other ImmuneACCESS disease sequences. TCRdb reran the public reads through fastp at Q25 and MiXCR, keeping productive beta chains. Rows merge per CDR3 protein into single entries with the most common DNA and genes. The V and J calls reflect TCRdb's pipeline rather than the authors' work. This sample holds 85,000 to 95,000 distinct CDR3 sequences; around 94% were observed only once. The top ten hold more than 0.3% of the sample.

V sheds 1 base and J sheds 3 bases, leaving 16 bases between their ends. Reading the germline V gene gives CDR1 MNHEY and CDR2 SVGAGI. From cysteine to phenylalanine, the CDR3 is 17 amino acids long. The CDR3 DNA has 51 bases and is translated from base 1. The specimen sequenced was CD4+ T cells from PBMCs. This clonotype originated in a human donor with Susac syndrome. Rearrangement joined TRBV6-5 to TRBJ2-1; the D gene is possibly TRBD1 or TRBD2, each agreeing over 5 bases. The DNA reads TGTGCCAGCAGTTACTTCACTGGGGGTGGAGGCTACAATGAGCAGTTCTTC. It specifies CASSYFTGGGGYNEQFF.